This T cell receptor beta chain was recorded in a study of cytomegalovirus exposure and HLA in healthy donors. Researchers ran the PCR with 60 Vbeta and 13 Jbeta primers. Here immunoSEQ multiplex PCR was the method, and the copy in TCRdb shows in-frame clones only, minus some. Of roughly 100,000 clones detected, around 67% appear once; the ten largest clones hold around 3.3%. The sequencing sample was made of PBMCs. This clonotype was sampled from a woman aged 45 to 65 in good health and CMV-seronegative.

CDR3 coding DNA: TGTGCCAGCAGCCATCTAGCGGGAGGGCCCGAGCAGTACTTC. It is translated as CASSHLAGGPEQYF. The V and J genes are TRBV7-2 and TRBJ2-7, with 12 bases lining up with TRBD2. J lost 6 bases, V lost 5 bases, and 5 bases had no gene match. Germline CDR1 and CDR2: SGHTA and FQGNSA. The CDR3 loop spans 14 amino acids.